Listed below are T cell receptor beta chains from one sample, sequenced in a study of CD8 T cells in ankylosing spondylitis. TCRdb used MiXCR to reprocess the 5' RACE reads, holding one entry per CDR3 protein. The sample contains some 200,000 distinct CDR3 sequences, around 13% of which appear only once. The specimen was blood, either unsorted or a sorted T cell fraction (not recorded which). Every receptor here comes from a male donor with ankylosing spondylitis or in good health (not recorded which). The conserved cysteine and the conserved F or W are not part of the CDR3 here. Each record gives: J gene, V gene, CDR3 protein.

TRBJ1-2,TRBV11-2,ASSLIGGGYT
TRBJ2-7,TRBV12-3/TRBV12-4,ASSPPIHYEQY
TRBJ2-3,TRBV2,ASSEGLNTDTQY
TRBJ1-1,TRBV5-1,ASSFWDSTEAF
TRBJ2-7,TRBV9,ASSVLAGSYEQY
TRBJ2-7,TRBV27,ASSLTPSSSYEQY
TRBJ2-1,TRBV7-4,ASSTRQGGLSEQF
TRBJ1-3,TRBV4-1,ASSPMDRAGNTIY
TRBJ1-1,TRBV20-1,SASPRQVTEAF
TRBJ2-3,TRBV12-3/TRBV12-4,ASSLAGDTDTQY
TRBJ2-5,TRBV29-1,SVESLLSGRSRETQY
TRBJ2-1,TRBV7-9,ASSLGENEQF
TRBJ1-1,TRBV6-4,ASSDSPGRAF
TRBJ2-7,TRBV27,ASSLRFSHYEQY
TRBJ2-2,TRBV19,ASKAGEEFSGELF
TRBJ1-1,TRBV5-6,ASSLVYDGDTEAF
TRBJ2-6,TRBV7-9,ASSLEGTGANVLT
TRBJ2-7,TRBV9,ASSLGPGTGILPSYEQY
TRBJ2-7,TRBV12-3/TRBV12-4,ASSPASGRSGEQY
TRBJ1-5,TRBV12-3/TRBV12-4,ASSPYSLTQPQH
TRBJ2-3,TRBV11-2,ASSSRWLETQY
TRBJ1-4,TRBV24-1,ATRPRTVPNEKLF
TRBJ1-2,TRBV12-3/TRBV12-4,ASSPPRTGDPYGYT